This record concerns one T cell receptor beta chain sequence. Its target is not known. This sample is part of a study of long-term antiretroviral therapy in people with HIV. Per germline, CDR1 SGHRS and CDR2 YFSETQ. V lost 0 bases and J 4 bases, leaving 6 bases between the germline ends. The CDR3 extends over 13 amino acids. Sequencing relied on immunoSEQ assay v3.0, run at survey level. Clones were sequenced by immunoSEQ multiplex PCR, and TCRdb holds only the in-frame ones, with some missing. The data contain about 34,000 clones, 94% of them seen just once; the ten biggest clones take up around 3.8%. General study findings and limits: ART-treated samples gained diversity yet remained below transplant donor controls. Compared with controls, HIV repertoires showed narrower CDR3 length ranges. ART adherence, viral resistance and therapy changes went undocumented. Dominating the repertoire at all time points were the clones that expanded before ART.

The starting material was unsorted PBMCs, obtained approximately 5.1 years after starting antiretroviral therapy. J is TRBJ2-3 and V is TRBV5-1; D possibly corresponds to TRBD1 (5 bases). This clonotype was obtained from a woman between 50 and 59 years old with HIV. The CDR3 reads CASSLEGADTQYF. DNA for the CDR3: TGCGCCAGCAGCTTGGAAGGGGCAGATACGCAGTATTTT.